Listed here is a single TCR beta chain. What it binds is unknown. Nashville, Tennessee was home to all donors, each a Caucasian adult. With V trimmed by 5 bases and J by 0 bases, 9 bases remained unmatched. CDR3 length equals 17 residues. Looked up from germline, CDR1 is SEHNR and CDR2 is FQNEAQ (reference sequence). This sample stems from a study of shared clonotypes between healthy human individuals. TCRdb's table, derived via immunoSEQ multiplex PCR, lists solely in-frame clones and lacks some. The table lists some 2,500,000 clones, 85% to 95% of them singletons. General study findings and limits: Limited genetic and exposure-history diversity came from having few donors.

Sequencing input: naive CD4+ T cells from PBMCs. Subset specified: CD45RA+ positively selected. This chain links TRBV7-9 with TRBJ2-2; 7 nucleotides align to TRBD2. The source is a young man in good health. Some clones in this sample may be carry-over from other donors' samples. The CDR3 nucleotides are TGTGCCAGCAGCGGAAAGCCTAGCGGACCGAACACCGGGGAGCTGTTTTTT. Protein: CASSGKPSGPNTGELFF.